These T cell receptor beta chains were read from a single sample in a study of blood T cell repertoires in COVID-19. Assay used: immunoSEQ multiplex PCR; TCRdb lists only in-frame clones, some missing. The table shows more than 200,000 clones, with 80% to 85% occurring only once. Sequencing input: peripheral blood. The receptors stem from a woman of 80 years or more with COVID-19, enrolled during active disease. CDR3s include the opening cysteine and the closing phenylalanine or tryptophan. The order of the fields is J gene, D gene, V gene, clone size, CDR3 protein, CDR3 DNA. A D gene is named only where the DNA matches it firmly. A clone size is listed for some rows: how often the clone was seen (once, few, many), or a class if it is expanded.

>TRBJ1-2|.|TRBV6-5|.
CASSRDGNYGYTF
TGTGCCAGCAGCCGTGACGGGAACTATGGCTACACCTTC
>TRBJ2-5|.|TRBV3-1/TRBV3-2|.
CASSQRGQETQYF
TGTGCCAGCAGCCAAAGAGGGCAAGAGACCCAGTACTTC
>TRBJ1-3|TRBD1|TRBV28|.
CATGVSSGNTIYF
TGTGCTACAGGGGTGAGCTCTGGAAACACCATATATTTT
>TRBJ2-7|TRBD1|TRBV3-1/TRBV3-2|.
CASSPPGQGFNEQYF
TGTGCCAGCAGCCCACCGGGACAGGGTTTTAACGAGCAGTACTTC
>TRBJ2-2|.|TRBV5-4|.
CASSASNTGELFF
TGTGCCAGCAGCGCGTCGAACACCGGGGAGCTGTTTTTT
>TRBJ2-5|.|TRBV7-2|.
CASSAGTGSRTQYF
TGTGCCAGCAGCGCCGGGACTGGGAGTCGGACCCAGTACTTC
>TRBJ1-6|TRBD1|TRBV19|.
CASGQGSHSPLHF
TGTGCCAGTGGACAGGGGTCTCATTCACCCCTCCACTTT
>TRBJ1-5|.|TRBV27|.
CASSSYQGFNQPQHF
TGTGCCAGCAGTTCTTACCAGGGTTTCAATCAGCCCCAGCATTTT
>TRBJ2-3|.|TRBV29-1|once
CSARSGTSDTQYF
TGCAGCGCCCGTAGCGGAACGTCAGATACGCAGTATTTT
>TRBJ2-2|.|TRBV5-1|.
CASSLSDTGELFF
TGCGCCAGCAGCTTGAGCGACACCGGGGAGCTGTTTTTT
>TRBJ2-4|TRBD1|TRBV6-2/TRBV6-3|.
CASSYLKGTGNIQYF
TGTGCCAGCAGTTACCTAAAGGGGACAGGAAACATTCAGTACTTC
>TRBJ2-1|TRBD2|TRBV7-2|.
CASSLIAGGPYNEQFF
TGTGCCAGCAGCTTAATAGCGGGGGGGCCATACAATGAGCAGTTCTTC
>TRBJ1-6|.|TRBV6-1|.
CASSELRGAVGYNSPLHF
TGTGCCAGCAGTGAATTAAGGGGTGCGGTCGGGTATAATTCACCCCTCCACTTT
>TRBJ2-5|.|TRBV16|.
CASSQVGGQQETQYF
TGTGCCAGCAGCCAAGTAGGAGGGCAACAAGAGACCCAGTACTTC
>TRBJ1-5|.|TRBV6-5|.
CASSRTETNQPQHF
TGTGCCAGCAGTAGGACAGAGACCAATCAGCCCCAGCATTTT
>TRBJ1-2|.|TRBV11-2|.
CASRATGNYGYTF
TGTGCCAGCAGGGCAACAGGGAATTATGGCTACACCTTC
>TRBJ2-2|TRBD1|TRBV7-8|once
CASSLGRTGETGELFF
TGTGCCAGCAGCTTAGGAAGGACAGGGGAAACCGGGGAGCTGTTTTTT
>TRBJ1-5|TRBD1|TRBV29-1|.
CSVGQGAPNQPQHF
TGCAGCGTAGGACAGGGGGCCCCAAATCAGCCCCAGCATTTT
>TRBJ2-7|.|TRBV21-1|.
CASSKVPSGATYEQYF
TGTGCCAGCAGCAAAGTGCCTAGCGGGGCCACCTACGAGCAGTACTTC
>TRBJ1-1|.|TRBV7-8|few
CASSWEVGRTTEAFF
TGTGCCAGCAGCTGGGAGGTCGGCAGGACCACTGAAGCTTTCTTT
>TRBJ1-6|TRBD1|TRBV5-1|.
CASSFSRGTNSPLHF
TGCGCCAGCAGCTTCTCCAGGGGGACAAATTCACCCCTCCACTTT
>TRBJ1-6|TRBD1|TRBV18|.
CASSPTTGVNSPLHF
TGTGCCAGCTCACCGACGACAGGGGTTAATTCACCCCTCCACTTT
>TRBJ2-5|.|TRBV5-4|once
CASSRRGAGDQETQYF
TGTGCCAGCAGCCGACGTGGGGCAGGGGATCAAGAGACCCAGTACTTC
>TRBJ2-2|.|TRBV10-3|.
CASQGGTGELFF
TGTGCCAGCCAAGGGGGTACCGGGGAGCTGTTTTTT
>TRBJ1-2|.|TRBV18|.
CASSPVSGYTF
TGTGCCAGCTCACCGGTTAGCGGCTACACCTTC
>TRBJ2-7|.|TRBV10-3|.
CAIMPDRSYEQYF
TGTGCCATCATGCCAGACAGGTCCTACGAGCAGTACTTC
>TRBJ1-6|.|TRBV6-1|.
CASSEGEGFNSPLHF
TGTGCCAGCAGTGAGGGTGAGGGTTTTAATTCACCCCTCCACTTT
>TRBJ1-1|.|TRBV5-1|.
CASSFGGNTEAFF
TGCGCCAGCAGCTTCGGCGGGAACACTGAAGCTTTCTTT
>TRBJ2-1|TRBD2|TRBV6-4|.
CASSQEREVGQFF
TGTGCCAGCAGCCAGGAGCGGGAGGTGGGGCAGTTCTTC
>TRBJ1-2|TRBD1|TRBV29-1|.
CSVVEGAEYGYTF
TGCAGCGTTGTGGAGGGGGCGGAGTATGGCTACACCTTC
>TRBJ1-6|.|TRBV24-1|.
CATSTDSKNNSPLHF
TGTGCCACCAGTACTGACAGTAAAAACAATTCACCCCTCCACTTT
>TRBJ1-5|.|TRBV18|.
CASSPDTSNSNQPQHF
TGTGCCAGCTCACCGGACACATCTAATAGCAATCAGCCCCAGCATTTT
>TRBJ1-5|TRBD1|TRBV6-1|few
CASSEVTGTGNQPQHF
TGTGCCAGCAGTGAAGTGACCGGGACAGGGAATCAGCCCCAGCATTTT
>TRBJ2-1|TRBD2|TRBV30|.
CAWNPAGSPSSYNEQFF
TGTGCCTGGAACCCAGCGGGGAGCCCTAGCTCCTACAATGAGCAGTTCTTC
>TRBJ2-1|TRBD1|TRBV24-1|.
CATSDFGQGPNNEQFF
TGTGCCACCAGTGATTTCGGACAGGGCCCTAACAATGAGCAGTTCTTC
>TRBJ1-1|.|TRBV12-3/TRBV12-4|.
CASSLFGDEAFF
TGTGCCAGCAGTTTGTTCGGAGACGAAGCTTTCTTT
>TRBJ1-1|.|TRBV30|.
CAWSTGGGNTEAFF
TGTGCCTGGAGTACCGGCGGGGGGAACACTGAAGCTTTCTTT
>TRBJ2-3|TRBD2|TRBV7-2|.
CASSLVAGGTDTQYF
TGTGCCAGCAGCTTAGTGGCGGGGGGCACAGATACGCAGTATTTT
>TRBJ2-3|TRBD2|TRBV7-9|.
CASSPGTRIPDTQYF
TGTGCCAGCAGCCCCGGGACTAGAATCCCAGATACGCAGTATTTT
>TRBJ1-2|TRBD1|TRBV6-5|once
CASSLRQGAHGYTF
TGTGCCAGCAGTCTCCGACAGGGGGCTCATGGCTACACCTTC
>TRBJ1-1|.|TRBV4-2|.
CASSQYGVNTEAFF
TGTGCCAGCAGCCAATACGGGGTGAACACTGAAGCTTTCTTT